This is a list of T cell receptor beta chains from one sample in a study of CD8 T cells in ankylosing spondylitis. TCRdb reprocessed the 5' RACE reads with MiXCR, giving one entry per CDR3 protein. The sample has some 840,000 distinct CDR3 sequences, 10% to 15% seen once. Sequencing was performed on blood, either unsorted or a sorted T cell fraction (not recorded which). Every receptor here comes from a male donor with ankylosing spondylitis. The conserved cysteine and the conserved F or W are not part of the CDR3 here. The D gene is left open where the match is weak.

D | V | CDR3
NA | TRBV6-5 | ASSYSWVQTHTIY
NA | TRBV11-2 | ASSPVKGNGELF
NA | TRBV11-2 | ASSFAGDNEQF
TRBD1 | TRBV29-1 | SVSSTGGRTEAF
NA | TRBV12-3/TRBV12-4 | ASSSGLYGYT
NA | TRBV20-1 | SAPESRSYGYT
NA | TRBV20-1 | SAIRRLNTEAF
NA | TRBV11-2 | ASSLDIGRGEQY
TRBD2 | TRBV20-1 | SARIDSGRMFDEQF
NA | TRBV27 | ASSPRTEGRNQPQH
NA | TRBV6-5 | ASSYYFRTQNTEAF
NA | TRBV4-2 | ASSQVAETQY
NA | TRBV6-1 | ATRQGGLNEQF
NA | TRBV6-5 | ASSHADTEAF
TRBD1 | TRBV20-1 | SAQTGTLY
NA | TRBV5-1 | ASSPTRENIQY
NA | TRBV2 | ASSAPLGTDTQY
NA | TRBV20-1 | SASRTKNTEAF
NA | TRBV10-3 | ATLGTSYNEQF
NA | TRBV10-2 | ASSDYNPSRYEQY
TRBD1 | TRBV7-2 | ASSPYSGQGNTKQF
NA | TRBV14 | ASSQDWGAQY
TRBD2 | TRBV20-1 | SAALAGETDTQY
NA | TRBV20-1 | SASKGGPWIDYGYT
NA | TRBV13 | ASSLGDLAFSGYEQY
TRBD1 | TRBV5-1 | ASSLAGTEDEQY
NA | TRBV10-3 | TISRGGTANEQF
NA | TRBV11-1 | ASSGSIGPGRRTNEKLF
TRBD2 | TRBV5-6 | ASSRLLAGGETQY
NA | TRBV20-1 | SVTDNTGELF
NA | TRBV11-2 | ASSLYLLGTEAF
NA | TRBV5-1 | ASSPEGEGTDTQY
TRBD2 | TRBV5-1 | ASSSGAGEGGEQY
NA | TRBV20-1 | SASGASPGTSTDTQY
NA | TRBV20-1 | SATSGFGGPLH
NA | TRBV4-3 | ASSQGSGRDYGYT
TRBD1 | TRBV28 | ASSPLGQGNVQPQH
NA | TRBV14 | ASSQAGVGNTGELF
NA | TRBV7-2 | ASSSGPINSEQY
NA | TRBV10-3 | AISDFGQPQH
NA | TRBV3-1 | ASSQGSDSPLH
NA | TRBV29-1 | SVQGGANEQY
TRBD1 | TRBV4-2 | ASSLRQGANEQY
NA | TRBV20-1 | SAREPRASTDTQY
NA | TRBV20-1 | SASEGFNEKLF
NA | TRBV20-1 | SALRGEANEKLF
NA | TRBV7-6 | ASSLESRFYTQY
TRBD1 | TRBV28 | ASSSPRQGARTEAF
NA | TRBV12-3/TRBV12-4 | ASTLGGGNTIY